Below, one T cell receptor (beta chain) is given with its context. In TCRdb, the 5' RACE reads were re-called with MiXCR into one record per CDR3 protein. The sample lists more than 450,000 distinct CDR3 sequences; 21% were seen once. These data originate in a study of T cells after yellow fever vaccination. V lost 0 bases to trimming and J lost 0 bases, with 18 bases between them. Germline V gene lookup returns CDR1 SGHAT and CDR2 FQNNGV. The CDR3 has 19 amino acids. This chain links TRBV11-2 with TRBJ2-1, with a tentative D call TRBD1 (5 bases). The specimen comprised PBMCs, sampled about 20 days after the first yellow fever vaccination. This clonotype was sampled from a man between 18 and 29 years old who received the YFV17D yellow fever vaccine. The CDR3 DNA sequence: TGTGCCAGCAGCTTAGATTTGGGGCGACTTCCGAGCTCCTACAATGAGCAGTTCTTC. Encoded protein: CASSLDLGRLPSSYNEQFF. Full variable domain (missing parts from reference TRBV11-2 and TRBJ2-1): EAGVAQSPRYKIIEKRQSVAFWCNPISGHATLYWYQQILGQGPKLLIQFQNNGVVDDSQLPKDRFSAERLKGVDSTLKIQPAKLEDSAVYLCASSLDLGRLPSSYNEQFFGPGTRLTVL.